This T cell receptor beta chain was documented in a study of T cells after yellow fever vaccination. Study-wide background: Where fractions had low cell numbers, libraries were prepared from them with the SMART-Seq v4 Ultra Low Input RNA kit.

V lost 0 bases and J lost 2, with 14 bases in between. Germline V CDR1 and CDR2: MNHEY, SVGAGI. This CDR3 comprises 17 residues. Study-level results: Clonotypes shared by both compartments, CD4 and CD8, made up a small share. Clones that expanded after primary vaccination mostly reappeared after the booster (just under 98% CD4, approximately 87% CD8).

This clonotype came up a few times. Its specificity is unknown. In making TCR cDNA, 5'RACE template switching added a universal primer site and UMIs to it. TCRdb redid the calling of the 5' RACE reads with MiXCR, one entry per CDR3 protein. The table includes 150,000 or so distinct CDR3 sequences, approximately 9.9% detected once. The chain has TRBV6-5 and TRBJ2-1, with D possibly matching TRBD2 (6 bases). The sequence was obtained from a man between 18 and 29 years old who received the YFV17D yellow fever vaccine. Sequences were derived from CD8+ T cells sorted from PBMCs, sampled 45 days after the yellow fever booster vaccination. The CDR3 protein is CASSYSLRDSAYNEQFF. CDR3 sequence (DNA): TGTGCCAGCAGTTACTCCTTAAGGGACTCAGCCTACAATGAGCAGTTCTTC.